This T cell receptor beta chain is drawn from a study of blood T cell repertoires in COVID-19 (dated by TCRdb to the early 2020s). In terms of the full investigation: The collaborator samples originated in the United States, Italy and Spain and spanned the acute and convalescent phases of COVID-19. Deeply sampled blood TCRbeta repertoires from subjects exposed to, actively infected with, or recovered from COVID-19 were included in the dataset. The material from the prospective study consisted of cDNA or gDNA derived from T cells, B-cell-depleted T cells, or PBMCs. A freely available public database, intended as a resource for researchers studying the immune response to SARS-CoV-2, is where the repertoires were released. Nearly every sample came with metadata listing a de-identified subject ID, COVID-19 status, age in years and sex. The samples were drawn from two sources: the first 160 participants of the ongoing ImmuneRACE study, and 1,000 to 1,500 subjects contributed by 6 global collaborators. HLA class I and class II types, where available, came from metadata supplied by the sample provider rather than from assay-based typing. The research as a whole found: How much clinical and demographic metadata was included differed by source and by participant, and the metadata was provided uncurated.

CDR1 SEHNR and CDR2 FQNEAQ are derived from the germline V gene (reference sequence). Relative to germline, V is missing 10 bases and J is missing 3 bases, with 12 bases of the junction outside any gene match. The CDR3 starts with the cysteine, ends with the phenylalanine, and has 14 residues. The entry retains the CDR3 DNA only, 42 bases that are in frame from base 1. Each collaborating institution followed its own protocols to collect whole blood in K2EDTA tubes. For TCRbeta analysis, collaborators shipped samples as frozen whole blood, isolated PBMCs, or DNA extracted from either of those sample types. TCRbeta CDR3 regions were amplified from genomic DNA by means of the immunoSEQ Assay, a bias-controlled multiplex PCR. The original methods were these. Within the assay, amplification of reference gene primers was used to estimate how many nucleated cells each sample contained. To quantify the absolute abundance of each unique TCRbeta CDR3 rearrangement, sequence reads were collapsed and filtered. For each sample, productive Simpson clonality was calculated as the square root of Simpson's diversity index over productive rearrangements. This immuneACCESS table, as held by TCRdb, lists in-frame sequences with V and J called but not all clones. Of the missing ones, under half trace to an unresolved V gene in checked studies; the others have no known cause. V and J calls and clone size are those listed in that table; D and trimming were worked out from the DNA. This sample is represented by about 150,000 clones; 75% to 85% of them were singletons. The ten top clones hold 4.2% of the sample.

The table lists this clone with many counts. No cognate antigen has been identified for it. Per-nucleotide qualities are absent, and no much larger clonotype sits a single base away. The TCR was taken from a man aged 55 to 69 with acute or convalescent COVID-19. Sequencing was carried out using peripheral blood. The sequence links TRBV7-9 to TRBJ2-7; a stretch of 7 junction bases matches TRBD1. For the CDR3, the sequence is CAIPIPGQIYEQYF. In nucleotide form, the sequence is TGTGCCATCCCTATTCCGGGACAGATCTACGAGCAGTACTTC.